These 9 T cell receptor beta chains were sequenced from one sample in a study of T cells in Graves' hyperthyroidism and ophthalmopathy. Amplification of TCR beta CDR3 regions was performed using RNA transcripts as template. The TCR CDR3 first-round RT-PCR relied on the HTBI primer set. TCRdb recomputed calls from the multiplex PCR reads with MiXCR, one row per CDR3 protein. In the table there are around 300,000 distinct CDR3 sequences, over 12% of which are singletons. Material for sequencing was blood. The source of these receptors is a woman aged 50 to 60 with Graves' hyperthyroidism that later progressed to Graves' ophthalmopathy.

This clonotype was found a few times. The chain uses TRBV4-1 and TRBJ2-7; 9 nucleotides agree with TRBD1. The CDR3 contains 16 residues. The germline V gene encodes CDR1 MGHRA and CDR2 YSYEKL. V was clipped by 4 bases and J by 0 bases; unmatched bases: 7. As DNA, the CDR3 is TGCGCCAGCAGCCCACAGGGGGCCGCCAGCTCCTACGAGCAGTACTTC. Amino acids: CASSPQGAASSYEQYF.

This clonotype was observed a few times. The V call is TRBV5-1, the J call TRBJ1-3; weak D call: TRBD1 (6 bases). The germline V and J ends were trimmed by 0 bases and 2 bases, with 15 bases remaining between them. CDR1 is SGHRS and CDR2 is YFSETQ in the germline V gene. The CDR3 spans 17 residues. The CDR3 region is CASSLAGQGRAGNTIYF. CDR3 bases: TGCGCCAGCAGCTTGGCCGGGCAGGGGAGAGCTGGAAACACCATATATTTT.

This clonotype was counted many times. J is TRBJ2-7 and V is TRBV30; the D gene is possibly TRBD1 (5 bases). V gave up 1 base and J gave up 2 bases, with 9 bases separating them. Germline CDR1 is GTSNPN and CDR2 is SVGIG (reference sequence). The CDR3 totals 13 residues. CDR3 nucleotides: TGTGCCTGGAGTGCACAGGTTACCTACGAGCAGTACTTC. Protein sequence: CAWSAQVTYEQYF.

The chain is built from TRBV4-1 and TRBJ2-5; 9 bases map to TRBD1. After removal of 2 bases from V and 5 bases from J, the junction contained 12 bases not matched to a gene. Germline CDR1 MGHRA, CDR2 YSYEKL. The CDR3 contains 17 residues. As DNA, the CDR3 is TGCGCCAGCAGCCAACTATCAGCGAGACAGGGGGGGGAGACCCAGTACTTC. Translating gives CASSQLSARQGGETQYF.

This clonotype was counted ten times or more. J is TRBJ1-1 and V is TRBV6-5; perhaps TRBD1 as D (5 bases). Germline CDR1 MNHEY, CDR2 SVGAGI. V lost 0 bases and J lost 5, with 10 bases in between. CDR3 length equals 14 residues. As DNA, the CDR3 is TGTGCCAGCAGTTACTCAGGGGAAACGACTGAAGCTTTCTTT. Its translation: CASSYSGETTEAFF.

To note about this clonotype: A much larger clone differs by one base, so this may be a read error. The missing conserved phenylalanine or tryptophan at the end of this CDR3 makes a read error likely. V and J are TRBV7-3 and TRBJ1-6; D possibly corresponds to TRBD1 (5 bases). Trimming pared 3 bases from V and 7 bases from J, leaving 16 bases between. The CDR3 is made up of 16 amino acids. CDR1 and CDR2 from the germline V gene are SGHTA and FQGTGA. CDR3: CASSLGGNLRNSPLHS. DNA of the CDR3: TGTGCCAGCAGCTTGGGGGGAAACCTTCGGAATTCACCCCTCCACTCT.

This clonotype has a count of ten or more. The chain joins TRBV10-3 to TRBJ2-2; TRBD2 agrees at 8 bases. Germline V CDR1 and CDR2: ENHRY, SYGVKD. With 10 bases clipped from V and 3 bases from J, the junction kept 10 bases outside the gene matches. The CDR3 is made up of 15 amino acids. CDR3 sequence: CASSTGGGYTGELFF. The CDR3 nucleotides read TGTGCCAGCTCCACGGGCGGGGGGTACACCGGGGAGCTGTTTTTT.

This chain links TRBV20-1 with TRBJ2-1, with D perhaps assigned TRBD1 or TRBD2 (6 bases each). The CDR3 has 12 amino acids. Germline V gene sequence: CDR1 DFQATT, CDR2 SNEGSKA (reference sequence). V was clipped by 3 bases and J by 8 bases, with 11 bases between them. The CDR3 is CSASVRGHEQFF. CDR3 DNA sequence: TGCAGTGCTAGTGTCCGGGGGCATGAGCAGTTCTTC.

This clonotype was counted only a few times. This chain uses TRBV14 with TRBJ2-1; D is unresolved. This CDR3 comprises 15 residues. Germline-derived CDR1 and CDR2 are SGHDN and FVKESK. V lost 0 bases, J lost 12 bases, and 18 bases lay in between. The CDR3 region is CASSQDRRQRSSQFF. The CDR3 coding sequence is TGTGCCAGCAGCCAAGACAGGCGGCAAAGGAGTTCGCAGTTCTTC.